This record concerns one T cell receptor beta chain sequence. TCRdb's copy holds only in-frame clones and misses some; the assay was immunoSEQ multiplex PCR. Here the sample spans 200,000 or so clones, around four fifths being singletons. CDR3 length equals 13 residues. V lost 8 bases and J lost 8, with 15 bases in between. Per germline, CDR1 LNHNV and CDR2 YYDKDF (reference sequence). The sample comes from a study of blood T cell repertoires in COVID-19. Source material: peripheral blood. The TCR was taken from a human donor with acute or convalescent COVID-19. The donor label of this sample is uncertain. The V and J genes are TRBV15 and TRBJ2-2, with unresolved D. CDR3 sequence: CATEFAARGELFF. DNA for the CDR3: TGTGCCACCGAATTCGCCGCTAGGGGGGAGCTGTTTTTT. Filled out from reference TRBV15 and TRBJ2-2, the complete variable domain reads DAMVIQNPRYQVTQFGKPVTLSCSQTLNHNVMYWYQQKSSQAPKLLFHYYDKDFNNEADTPDNFQSRRPNTSFCFLDIRSPGLGDTAMYLCATEFAARGELFFGEGSRLTVL.